Listed below are T cell receptor beta chains from one sample, sequenced in a study of beta chain features in type 1 diabetes. Libraries were prepared by immunoSEQ multiplex PCR; TCRdb keeps only in-frame clonotypes and omits some of them. Among about 650,000 clones listed, around 12% were seen once. The sequencing input was naive CD4+ T cells from blood. The receptors come from a man aged 25 to 45 with type 1 diabetes. CDR3s include the opening cysteine and the closing phenylalanine or tryptophan. The D gene is left open where the match is weak. Part of the rows lack a size; the others show once, few, many or a class for expanded clones.

TRBJ2-1,NA,NA,15,TRBV9,TGTGCCAGCAGCGTAGGACTCGATCCCTACAATGAGCAGTTCTTC,CASSVGLDPYNEQFF
TRBJ2-6,TRBD1,NA,17,TRBV2,TGTGCCAGCAGCGCCGGGACAGGAGCCTCTGGGGCCAACGTCCTGACTTTC,CASSAGTGASGANVLTF
TRBJ2-1,NA,NA,15,TRBV6-1,TGTGCCAGCAGTAACAGGGGGGGATCCTACAATGAGCAGTTCTTC,CASSNRGGSYNEQFF
TRBJ2-6,NA,few,21,TRBV4-3,TGCGCCAGCAGCCAAGAGGGATTCCTCGGGACATCTCGCTCTGGGGCCAACGTCCTGACTTTC,CASSQEGFLGTSRSGANVLTF
TRBJ2-5,NA,NA,13,TRBV29-1,TGCAGCCTTGCGGGCAGCGAAGCCCAGACCCAGTACTTC,CSLAGSEAQTQYF
TRBJ2-1,TRBD2,few,16,TRBV2,TGTGCCAGCAGTGAAGGACTAGCGGGGGGGGACAATGAGCAGTTCTTC,CASSEGLAGGDNEQFF
TRBJ2-3,NA,NA,16,TRBV15,TGTGCCACCAGCAGAGGAAGAGGACGGGACACAGATACGCAGTATTTT,CATSRGRGRDTDTQYF
TRBJ1-4,NA,few,15,TRBV9,TGTGCCAGCAGCCCCCTGGGAGGGGATGCTGAAAAACTGTTTTTT,CASSPLGGDAEKLFF
TRBJ1-6,NA,NA,16,TRBV7-8,TGTGCCAGCAGCTTAGCATTCGCCAGGGGTAATTCACCCCTCCACTTT,CASSLAFARGNSPLHF
TRBJ2-5,TRBD1,NA,13,TRBV2,TGTGCCAGCACCCGGGACAGACAAGAGACCCAGTACTTC,CASTRDRQETQYF
TRBJ2-5,TRBD1,NA,17,TRBV13,TGTGCCAGCAGCCCCCATGGGACAGGGGCCGGAACTGAGACCCAGTACTTC,CASSPHGTGAGTETQYF
TRBJ2-1,TRBD1,NA,14,TRBV11-2,TGTGCCAGCAGCTTTGGGACAGGGATAAATGAGCAGTTCTTC,CASSFGTGINEQFF
TRBJ2-3,NA,NA,15,TRBV28,TGTGCCAGCAGTCGACAGCCGCCGCGGACAGATACGCAGTATTTT,CASSRQPPRTDTQYF
TRBJ2-2,TRBD2,NA,16,TRBV9,TGTGCCAGCAGCGTAAGCGGGGGGGCGAACACCGGGGAGCTGTTTTTT,CASSVSGGANTGELFF
TRBJ2-3,NA,few,14,TRBV5-1,TGCGCCAGCGCGACAGGTAATGGCGCAGATACGCAGTATTTT,CASATGNGADTQYF
TRBJ2-3,NA,NA,14,TRBV10-3,TGTGCCAGCAGTTACGTGCGGGACACAGATACGCAGTATTTT,CASSYVRDTDTQYF
TRBJ2-7,NA,NA,14,TRBV13,TGTGCCAGCAGACCCTTTCTTTCACCCTACGAGCAGTACTTC,CASRPFLSPYEQYF
TRBJ2-1,TRBD1,NA,14,TRBV5-4,TGTGCCAGCAGGGCCGGGACAGGGGAAAATGAGCAGTTCTTC,CASRAGTGENEQFF
TRBJ2-3,NA,few,15,TRBV7-9,TGTGCCAGCAGCTTAGCGGGGGCGGGCACAGATACGCAGTATTTT,CASSLAGAGTDTQYF
TRBJ1-2,NA,once,15,TRBV6-1,TGTGCCAGCAGCCCCACCCGCAGTAGTAACTATGGCTACACCTTC,CASSPTRSSNYGYTF
TRBJ2-3,TRBD2,few,14,TRBV2,TGTGCCAGCGGGGGGACTAGTTGGCCAGATACGCAGTATTTT,CASGGTSWPDTQYF
TRBJ1-2,TRBD1,NA,15,TRBV15,TGTGCCACCAGCAGAGCGGGACAGGCGTCGTATGGCTACACCTTC,CATSRAGQASYGYTF
TRBJ2-5,TRBD1,NA,14,TRBV29-1,TGCAGCGTCACAGGGGGCCGAGGGGAAGAGACCCAGTACTTC,CSVTGGRGEETQYF
TRBJ2-7,TRBD1,NA,17,TRBV5-1,TGCGCCAGCAGCTTGAAATCGGGACAGGGTTTCCCCCACGAGCAGTACTTC,CASSLKSGQGFPHEQYF
TRBJ2-3,NA,few,12,TRBV11-1,TGTGCCAGCAGCCCGGACCCATATACGCAGTATTTT,CASSPDPYTQYF
TRBJ1-6,TRBD1,few,14,TRBV6-6,TGTGCCAGCAGTTTGGGACAGGGACAATCACCCCTCCACTTT,CASSLGQGQSPLHF
TRBJ1-2,NA,few,16,TRBV11-2,TGTGCCAGCAGCTTAGTTTCGTCCGTTCGGGACTATGGCTACACCTTC,CASSLVSSVRDYGYTF
TRBJ1-2,TRBD1,NA,16,TRBV4-3,TGCGCCAGCAGCCAAGATACCCGACAGGGTGTCTATGGCTACACCTTC,CASSQDTRQGVYGYTF
TRBJ2-7,NA,NA,13,TRBV5-1,TGCGCCAGCAGCTTGTGGCAGGCCGACGAGCAGTACTTC,CASSLWQADEQYF
TRBJ2-3,NA,NA,15,TRBV5-1,TGCGCCAGCAGCTTGGGGGGGCAGAGCACAGATACGCAGTATTTT,CASSLGGQSTDTQYF
TRBJ2-1,TRBD2,NA,13,TRBV7-2,TGTGCCAGCAGCCAAACGGGGGGTGGTGAGCAGTTCTTC,CASSQTGGGEQFF
TRBJ2-2,TRBD2,NA,15,TRBV27,TGTGCCAGCAGTTTACGGGGGGCGAACACCGGGGAGCTGTTTTTT,CASSLRGANTGELFF
TRBJ1-5,NA,few,13,TRBV10-3,TGTGCCACCCAACGCCCGGGGGATCAGCCCCAGCATTTT,CATQRPGDQPQHF
TRBJ1-5,NA,NA,13,TRBV30,TGTGCCTGGACTACAGGGTTGGGACAGCCCCAGCATTTT,CAWTTGLGQPQHF
TRBJ1-2,NA,NA,14,TRBV11-2,TGTGCCAGCAGCTTAGATGGGGGTAGGGGTGGCTACACCTTC,CASSLDGGRGGYTF
TRBJ1-6,TRBD1,NA,14,TRBV10-3,TGTGCCATCAGAACGACAGGGGACTCTTCACCCCTCCACTTT,CAIRTTGDSSPLHF
TRBJ2-5,NA,few,13,TRBV29-1,TGCAGCGTTGTCCCCGGGTACCAAGAGACCCAGTACTTC,CSVVPGYQETQYF
TRBJ1-6,NA,NA,15,TRBV5-8,TGTGCCAGCAGCCTCGGGAGAAAAAATAATTCACCCCTCCACTTT,CASSLGRKNNSPLHF
TRBJ2-3,TRBD2,few,16,TRBV7-2,TGTGCCAGCAGCTTACTAGCGGGGGGCACGTCCGATACGCAGTATTTT,CASSLLAGGTSDTQYF
TRBJ1-1,TRBD1,few,16,TRBV25-1,TGTGCCAGCAGTGACCCAACCAGGGGGCAGGACACTGAAGCTTTCTTT,CASSDPTRGQDTEAFF
TRBJ1-5,NA,NA,16,TRBV2,TGTGCCAGCAGTGATGGGGCAGCTTATAGCAATCAGCCCCAGCATTTT,CASSDGAAYSNQPQHF
TRBJ2-5,TRBD2,few,17,TRBV9,TGTGCCAGCAGCGTGGGGACTAGCGGGCAATACCAAGAGACCCAGTACTTC,CASSVGTSGQYQETQYF
TRBJ2-7,NA,few,13,TRBV29-1,TGCAGCGTTACTTGGACAGCTACCTACGAGCAGTACTTC,CSVTWTATYEQYF
TRBJ2-1,TRBD2,few,15,TRBV7-3,TGTGCCAGCAGCTCCTTAGCGGGGGGTTTGAATGAGCAGTTCTTC,CASSSLAGGLNEQFF
TRBJ2-2,TRBD1,few,17,TRBV7-3,TGTGCCAGCAGCCCCTGGGTCGCCAGGGGGCAGGGCGGGGAGCTGTTTTTT,CASSPWVARGQGGELFF
TRBJ1-2,TRBD1,NA,14,TRBV9,TGTGCCAGCAGCGTTCGGACAGGGTCGAACGGCTACACCTTC,CASSVRTGSNGYTF
TRBJ2-1,NA,NA,14,TRBV6-5,TGTGCCAGCAGTTACTCGACTAGGTTGAATGAGCAGTTCTTC,CASSYSTRLNEQFF
TRBJ2-5,NA,NA,14,TRBV7-9,TGTGCCAGCAGCTTAGCGGGCGGGGAAGAGACCCAGTACTTC,CASSLAGGEETQYF